The clone carrying this T cell receptor (beta chain) came up many times. Its antigen is not identified. TCRdb called the reads again in MiXCR, with one record for every CDR3 protein. This sample has fewer than 850,000 distinct CDR3 sequences, with approximately 32% found just once. Germline CDR1 SGHTA, CDR2 FQGNSA. The CDR3 runs 16 residues. V shed 5 bases, J shed 0 bases, and the junction held 6 bases outside the gene matches. This specimen belongs to a study of T cell repertoires in cytomegalovirus infection. The starting material was cultured CD8+ T cells from PBMCs, obtained from culture after CMV antigen stimulation. This chain connects TRBV7-2 to TRBJ2-5; 10 bases line up with TRBD2. The source is a human donor in good health (CMV status not recorded). Some clones in this sample may be carry-over from other donors' samples. Written as DNA, the CDR3 is TGTGCCAGCAGCCCACTAGCGGGGAAAGACCAAGAGACCCAGTACTTC. Its protein is CASSPLAGKDQETQYF.